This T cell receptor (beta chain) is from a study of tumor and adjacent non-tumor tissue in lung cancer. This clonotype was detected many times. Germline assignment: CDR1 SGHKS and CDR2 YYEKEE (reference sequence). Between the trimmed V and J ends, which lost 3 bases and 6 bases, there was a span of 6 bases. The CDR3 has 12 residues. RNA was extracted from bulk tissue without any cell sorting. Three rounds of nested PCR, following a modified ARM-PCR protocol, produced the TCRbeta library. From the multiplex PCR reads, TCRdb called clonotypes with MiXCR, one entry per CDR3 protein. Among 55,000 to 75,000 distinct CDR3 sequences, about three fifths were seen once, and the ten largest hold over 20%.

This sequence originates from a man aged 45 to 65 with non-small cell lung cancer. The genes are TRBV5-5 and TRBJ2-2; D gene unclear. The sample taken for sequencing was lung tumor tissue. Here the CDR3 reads CASSSVSGELFF. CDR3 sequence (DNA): TGTGCCAGCAGCTCGGTCTCCGGGGAGCTGTTTTTT.